The text below deals with one T cell receptor (beta chain). Its antigen is currently unknown. These data come from a study of beta chain features in type 1 diabetes. For the study at large: No patient-donor differences in age, gender, total cells or subset yield. General observations from the study: Within the patient group, naive, central memory and Treg TCRB repertoires appeared more similar to each other than within healthy donors. In every one of the four CD4+ subsets, TCRB CDR3s were moderately but significantly shorter in Type 1 diabetes patients.

The isolated RNA, all of it, was reverse transcribed, so expressed TCRB transcripts were what got sequenced. TCRdb keeps only in-frame clones here, not all; method: immunoSEQ multiplex PCR. The sample contains a few hundred thousand clones, around 16% of which appear only once. From germline, CDR1 is KGHSH and CDR2 LQKENI. V was clipped by 3 bases and J by 1 base; unmatched bases: 9. CDR3 length: 17 amino acids. V usage is TRBV18 and J usage is TRBJ2-3, with 8 bases identical to TRBD2. This TCR was sampled from a woman aged 18-29 years in good health. The specimen was naive CD4+ T cells from blood. The CDR3 nucleotides read TGTGCCAGCTCACCGAGTATAAGCGGGAGAGGCACAGATACGCAGTATTTT. This encodes CASSPSISGRGTDTQYF.